The subject of this entry is one TCR beta chain. Antigen unknown. This specimen belongs to a study of cytomegalovirus exposure and HLA in healthy donors. Overall study findings and caveats: Later on, an analysis found that several of the most significant clusters appeared to be linked to common viral pathogens, which included parvovirus B19. A later analysis associated 15,000 to 20,000 TCR beta sequences with HLA alleles at a 0.05 false discovery rate. HLA-A and HLA-B allele assignments for most subjects were reportedly predicted accurately using TCR beta sequences. A likely sequencing artifact accounted for one observed cluster of highly shared sequence variants.

PCR involved 60 Vbeta and 13 Jbeta primers. Method: immunoSEQ multiplex PCR; TCRdb's copy keeps in-frame clones and lacks some. Of roughly 150,000 clones in the sample, about 75% are singletons; the top ten hold 1.7%. This TCR was recovered from a woman aged 25-40 years in good health and CMV-seronegative. Sequenced: PBMCs.

The DNA for the CDR3 is TGTGCCAGCAGTTCCCCCGGGACAGGGGGATACGAGCAGTACTTC. Translating it yields CASSSPGTGGYEQYF. The chain carries TRBV28 and TRBJ2-7, with TRBD1 matching over 11 bases. CDR3 length: 15 amino acids. CDR1 MDHEN and CDR2 SYDVKM come from the germline V gene. V shed 4 bases, J shed 4 bases, and the junction held 6 bases outside the gene matches.